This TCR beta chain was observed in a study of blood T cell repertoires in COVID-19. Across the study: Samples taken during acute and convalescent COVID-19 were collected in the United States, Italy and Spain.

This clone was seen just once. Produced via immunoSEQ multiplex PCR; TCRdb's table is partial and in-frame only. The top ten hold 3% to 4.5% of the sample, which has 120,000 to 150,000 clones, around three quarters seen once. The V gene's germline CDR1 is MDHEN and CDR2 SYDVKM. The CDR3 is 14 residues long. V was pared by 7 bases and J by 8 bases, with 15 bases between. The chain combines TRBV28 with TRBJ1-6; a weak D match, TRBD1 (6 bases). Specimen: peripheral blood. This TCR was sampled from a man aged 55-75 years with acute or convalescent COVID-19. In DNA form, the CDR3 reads TGTGCCAGCATCAGGGAGGGGGTTGATTCACCCCTCCACTTT. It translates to CASIREGVDSPLHF.